The clone carrying this T cell receptor beta chain was seen a handful of times. The target antigen is unknown. TCRdb reprocessed the reads with MiXCR, giving one entry per CDR3 protein. Here the sample spans approximately 74,000 distinct CDR3 sequences, approximately 39% being singletons. This specimen comes from a study of T cell repertoires in cytomegalovirus infection. The germline V gene encodes CDR1 SGHNT and CDR2 YYREEE (reference sequence). CDR3 size: 16 residues. The V and J ends lost 3 bases and 4 bases, in that order; junction bases with no gene match: 9. The source was CD8+ T cells from cultured PBMCs, collected from culture after CMV antigen stimulation. The chain links TRBV5-4 to TRBJ2-7, with 11 bases identical to TRBD2. The receptor's source is a human donor in good health (CMV status not recorded). Some clones in this sample may be carry-over from other donors' samples. The CDR3 sequence is CASSSASSGGPYEQYF. The CDR3 region has the DNA TGTGCCAGCAGCTCAGCCTCTAGCGGGGGGCCGTACGAGCAGTACTTC.